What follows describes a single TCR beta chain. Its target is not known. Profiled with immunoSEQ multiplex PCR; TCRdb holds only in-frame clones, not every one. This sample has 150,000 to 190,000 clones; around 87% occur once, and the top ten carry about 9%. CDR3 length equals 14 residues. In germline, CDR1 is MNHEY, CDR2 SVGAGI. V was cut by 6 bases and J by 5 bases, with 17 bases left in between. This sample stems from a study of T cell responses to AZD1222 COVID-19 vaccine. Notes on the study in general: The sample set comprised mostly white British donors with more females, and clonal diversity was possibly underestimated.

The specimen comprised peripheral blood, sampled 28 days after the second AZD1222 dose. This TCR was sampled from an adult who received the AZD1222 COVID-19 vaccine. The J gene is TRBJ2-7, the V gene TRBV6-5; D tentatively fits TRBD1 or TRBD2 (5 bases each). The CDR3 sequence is CASRHRTGDHEQYF. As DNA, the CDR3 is TGTGCCAGCAGACACAGGACCGGGGACCACGAGCAGTACTTC.